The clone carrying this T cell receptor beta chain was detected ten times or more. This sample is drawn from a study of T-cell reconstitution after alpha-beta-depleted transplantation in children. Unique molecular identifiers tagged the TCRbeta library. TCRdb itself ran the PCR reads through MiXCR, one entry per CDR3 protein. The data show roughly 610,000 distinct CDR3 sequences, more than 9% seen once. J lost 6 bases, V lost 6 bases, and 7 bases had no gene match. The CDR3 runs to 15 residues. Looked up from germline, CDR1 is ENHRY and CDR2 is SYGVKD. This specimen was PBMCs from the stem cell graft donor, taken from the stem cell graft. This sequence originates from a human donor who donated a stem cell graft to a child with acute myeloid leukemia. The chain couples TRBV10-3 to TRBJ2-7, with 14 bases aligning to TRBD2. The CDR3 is CAISETSGRATEQYF. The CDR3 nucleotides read TGTGCCATCAGCGAGACTAGCGGGAGGGCCACCGAGCAGTACTTC.